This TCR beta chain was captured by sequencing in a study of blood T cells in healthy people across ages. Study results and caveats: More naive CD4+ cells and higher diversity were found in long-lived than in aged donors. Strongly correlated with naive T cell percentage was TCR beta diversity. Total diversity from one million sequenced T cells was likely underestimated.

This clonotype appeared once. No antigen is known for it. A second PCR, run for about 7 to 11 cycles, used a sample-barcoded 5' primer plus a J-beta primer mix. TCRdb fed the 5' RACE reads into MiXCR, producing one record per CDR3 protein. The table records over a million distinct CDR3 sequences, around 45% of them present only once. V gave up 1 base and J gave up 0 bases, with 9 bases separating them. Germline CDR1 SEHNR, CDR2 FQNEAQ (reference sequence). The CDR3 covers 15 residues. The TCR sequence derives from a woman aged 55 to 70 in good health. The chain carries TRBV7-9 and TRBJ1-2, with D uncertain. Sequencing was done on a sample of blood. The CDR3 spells CASSLDTASNYGYTF. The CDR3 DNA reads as TGTGCCAGCAGCTTAGACACGGCTTCTAACTATGGCTACACCTTC.